The source of this TCR beta chain is a study of shared T cell receptors in the human thymus. Measured with immunoSEQ multiplex PCR; TCRdb has only the in-frame clones, and not every one. In the table there are about 660,000 clones, 87% of which are singletons. These sequences were also reported in another study, on human thymus T cells. That source adds: Those donating were healthy Finnish infants in corrective surgery for congenital heart defects. Resections were taken during corrective heart surgery, and the thymus tissue came from these. Thymic and blood repertoires showed apparently biased V and J gene usage.

Sequencing used thymocytes. The receptor's source is a boy under two years old with a congenital heart defect.

The CDR3 nucleotides are TGTGCCAGCAGCAGAGGGAATACGCAGTATTTT. Translating it yields CASSRGNTQYF. The rearrangement uses TRBV11-3 and TRBJ2-3; possible D gene TRBD2, 5 bases. V dropped 5 bases and J dropped 7 bases, with 7 bases sitting between them. The CDR3 totals 11 residues. Germline V CDR1 and CDR2: SGHNT, YENEEA.